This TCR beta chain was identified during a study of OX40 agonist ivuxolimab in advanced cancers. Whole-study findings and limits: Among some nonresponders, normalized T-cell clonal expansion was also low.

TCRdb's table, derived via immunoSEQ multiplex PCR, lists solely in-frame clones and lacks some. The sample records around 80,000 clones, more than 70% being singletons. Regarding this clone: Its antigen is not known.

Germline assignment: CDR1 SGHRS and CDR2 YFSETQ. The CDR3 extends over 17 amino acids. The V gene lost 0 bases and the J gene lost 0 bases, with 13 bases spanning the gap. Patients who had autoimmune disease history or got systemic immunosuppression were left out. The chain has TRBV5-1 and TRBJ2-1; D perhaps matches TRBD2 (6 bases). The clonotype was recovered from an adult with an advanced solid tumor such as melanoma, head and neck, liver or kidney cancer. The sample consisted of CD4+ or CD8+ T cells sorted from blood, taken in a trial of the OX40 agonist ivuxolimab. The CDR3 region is CASSLGRGRGSYNEQFF. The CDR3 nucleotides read TGCGCCAGCAGCTTGGGTCGAGGGCGGGGCTCCTACAATGAGCAGTTCTTC.